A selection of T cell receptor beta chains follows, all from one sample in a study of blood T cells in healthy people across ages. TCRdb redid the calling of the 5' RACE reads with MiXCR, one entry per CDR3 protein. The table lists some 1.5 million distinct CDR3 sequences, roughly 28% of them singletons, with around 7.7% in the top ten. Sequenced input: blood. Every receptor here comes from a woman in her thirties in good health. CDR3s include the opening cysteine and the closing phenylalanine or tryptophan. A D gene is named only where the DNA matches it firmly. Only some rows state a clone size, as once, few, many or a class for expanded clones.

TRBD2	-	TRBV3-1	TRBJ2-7	TGTGCCAGCAGCCAAACGATAGCGGGGAACGAGCAGTACTTC	CASSQTIAGNEQYF
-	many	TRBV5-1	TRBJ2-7	TGCGCCAGCAGCCTCGAGGGCCGACTGAGCGAGCAGTACTTC	CASSLEGRLSEQYF
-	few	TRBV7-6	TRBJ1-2	TGTGCCAGCAGCTTAGAGGTCGGGTCGCGTAGCTACACCTTC	CASSLEVGSRSYTF
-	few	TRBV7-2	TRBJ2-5	TGTGCCAGCAGCGCATCCAACAAGGAGACCCAGTACTTC	CASSASNKETQYF
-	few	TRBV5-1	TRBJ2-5	TGCGCCAGCAGCTTGGACGGCAGACCTCAAGAGACCCAGTACTTC	CASSLDGRPQETQYF
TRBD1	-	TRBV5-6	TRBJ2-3	TGTGCCAGCAGCTGGGGACAGAGTAGCACAGATACGCAGTATTTT	CASSWGQSSTDTQYF
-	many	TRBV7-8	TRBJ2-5	TGTGCCAGCAGCCTACCTGACAGGCAGGAGACCCAGTACTTC	CASSLPDRQETQYF
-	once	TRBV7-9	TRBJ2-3	TGTGCCTCTGAGGCGCCCGGCACAGATACGCGGTATTTT	CASEAPGTDTRYF
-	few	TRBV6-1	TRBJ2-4	TGTGCCAGCAGTCGGGGGCCTACGAACATTCAGTACTTC	CASSRGPTNIQYF
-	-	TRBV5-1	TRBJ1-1	TGCGCCAGCAGCTTGCACTACAAGGCTCTGAACACTGAAGCTTTCTTT	CASSLHYKALNTEAFF
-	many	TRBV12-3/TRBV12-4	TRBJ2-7	TGTGCCAGCAGCCCCGGGGACTCCGAGCAGTACTTC	CASSPGDSEQYF
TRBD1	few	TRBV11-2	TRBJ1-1	TGTGCCAGCAGCTTCCGACAGGGGTGGACTGAAGCTTTCTTT	CASSFRQGWTEAFF
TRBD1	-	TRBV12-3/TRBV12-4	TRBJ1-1	TGTGCCAGCAGTTGCCGGGACAGAGTCACTGAAGCTTTCTTT	CASSCRDRVTEAFF
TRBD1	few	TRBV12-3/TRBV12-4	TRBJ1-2	TGTGCCAGCAGTTTCCACAGGGGGGTATCTGGCTACACCTTC	CASSFHRGVSGYTF
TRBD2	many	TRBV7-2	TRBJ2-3	TGTGCCAGCAGCTTAAGAAGGACAGCGGGAGGGCCAGATACGCAGTATTTT	CASSLRRTAGGPDTQYF
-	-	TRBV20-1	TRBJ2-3	TGCAGTGCTAGAGATCGGTCCGGGGGCTTCACAGATACGCAGTATTTT	CSARDRSGGFTDTQYF
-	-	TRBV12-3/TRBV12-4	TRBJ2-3	TGTGTCAGCAGTTTGGGCAGGGACGTTGCAGATACGCAGTATTTT	CVSSLGRDVADTQYF
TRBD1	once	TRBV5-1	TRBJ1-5	TGCACCAGCAGCTTGGGGGACAGGGGAGATCAGCCCCAGCATTTT	CTSSLGDRGDQPQHF
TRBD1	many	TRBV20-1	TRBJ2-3	TGCAGTGCTAGGAATCCAGACAGGGCACCGGATACGCAGTATTTT	CSARNPDRAPDTQYF
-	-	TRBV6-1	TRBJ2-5	TGTGCCAGCAGTGTGATTACAGGTAGCGATGAGCAGTACTTC	CASSVITGSDEQYF
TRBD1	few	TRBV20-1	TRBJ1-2	TGCAGTGCTGATGGGACAGGGGGCTTTGGCTACACCTTC	CSADGTGGFGYTF
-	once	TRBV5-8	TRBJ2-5	TGTGCCAGCAGCTCCCGAGGGGCAGGGACCACCCAAGAGACCCAGTACTTC	CASSSRGAGTTQETQYF
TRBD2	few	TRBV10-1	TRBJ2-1	TGCGCCAGCAGTGACCCAGGGACTAGCGGGACCGATGAGCAGTTCTTC	CASSDPGTSGTDEQFF
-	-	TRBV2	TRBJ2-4	TGTGCCAGCAGGGCCTCAGGGGTCAAAAACATTCAGTACTTC	CASRASGVKNIQYF
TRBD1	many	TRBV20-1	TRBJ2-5	TGCAGTGCTAGTCCCCGGACAGGGTATGGGCAAGAGACCCAGTACTTC	CSASPRTGYGQETQYF
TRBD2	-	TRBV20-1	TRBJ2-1	TGCAGTGCTAGAGATTTACTAGCGGACAACAATGAGCAGTTCTTC	CSARDLLADNNEQFF
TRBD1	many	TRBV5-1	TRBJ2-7	TGCGCCAGCAGCTTGGGACAGGGGCGCGAGCAGTACTTC	CASSLGQGREQYF
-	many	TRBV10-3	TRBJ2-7	TGTGCCATCAGCCAGACTAGCTCCTACGAGCAGTACTTC	CAISQTSSYEQYF
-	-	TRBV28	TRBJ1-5	TGTGCCAGCAGTTCCCGTCAAGGGACGGCCTGGGATCAGCCCCAGCATTTT	CASSSRQGTAWDQPQHF
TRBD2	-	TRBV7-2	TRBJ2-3	TGTGCCAGCAGCTTACGGGGTCAACTAGCGGGATGGCCAGATACGCAGTATTTT	CASSLRGQLAGWPDTQYF
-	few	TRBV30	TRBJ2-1	TGTGCCTGGAGAACGGCCCCCCAGGGGTACAATGAGCAGTTCTTC	CAWRTAPQGYNEQFF
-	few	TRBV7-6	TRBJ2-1	TGTGCCAGCAGCTTAGACACAAACGGGGTGAAGAATGAGCAGTTCTTC	CASSLDTNGVKNEQFF
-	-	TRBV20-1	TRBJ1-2	TGCAGTGCTAGACAACGGGTCCCTGGTGGCTACACCTTC	CSARQRVPGGYTF
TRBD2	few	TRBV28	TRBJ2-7	TGTGCCACTCTATTTGGCGGGGGGGCCTACGAGCAGTACTTC	CATLFGGGAYEQYF
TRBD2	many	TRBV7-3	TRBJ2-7	TGTGCCAGCAGCCACCTTGGACTAGCCAGCGAGCAGTACTTC	CASSHLGLASEQYF
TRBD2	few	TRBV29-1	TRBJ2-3	TGCAGCGCAGTGACTAGCGGGAGCGGGAATACGCAGTATTTT	CSAVTSGSGNTQYF
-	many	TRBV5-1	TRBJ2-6	TGCGCCAGCAGCTTGTCAGGATTCGCTACTGGGGCCAACGTCCTGACTTTC	CASSLSGFATGANVLTF
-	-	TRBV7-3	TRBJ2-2	TGTGCCAGCAGCTACCGGACCGGGGAGCTGTTTTTT	CASSYRTGELFF
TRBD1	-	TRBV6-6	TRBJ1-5	TGTGCCAGCAGTTCCTATCGACAGGGCGGTCAGCCCCAGCATTTT	CASSSYRQGGQPQHF
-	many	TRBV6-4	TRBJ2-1	TGTGCCAGCAGTGAGTTCAAGGGCTATACTGAGCAGTTCTTC	CASSEFKGYTEQFF
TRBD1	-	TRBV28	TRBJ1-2	TGTGCCAGCCTACTTAACGACAGGGGCTATGGCTACACCTTC	CASLLNDRGYGYTF
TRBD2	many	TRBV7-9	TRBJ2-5	TGTGCCAGCAGCTCCCCGGGAGGGGAAGAGACCCAGTACTTC	CASSSPGGEETQYF
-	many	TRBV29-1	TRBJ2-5	TGCAGCGTTGAAGAGCGGAACCTACAAGAGACCCAGTACTTC	CSVEERNLQETQYF
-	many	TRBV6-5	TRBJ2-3	TGTGCCAGCAGTTACGCCTCCGGAGGGGTCACAGATACGCAGTATTTT	CASSYASGGVTDTQYF
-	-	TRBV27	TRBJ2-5	TGTGCCAGCAGCCGGGACCAGGGAAAGGAGACCCAGTACTTC	CASSRDQGKETQYF
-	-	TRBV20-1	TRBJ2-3	TGCAGTGCGGCCGGGGCCACAGATACGCAGTATTTT	CSAAGATDTQYF
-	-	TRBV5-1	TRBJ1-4	TGCGCCAGCAGCCTCTCCGGGACGGTGAGAGAAAAACTGTTTTTT	CASSLSGTVREKLFF
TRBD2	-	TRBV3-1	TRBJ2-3	TGTGCCAGCAGCCAAGCGGGCGGGGGGGCGCCAGATACGCAGTATTTT	CASSQAGGGAPDTQYF
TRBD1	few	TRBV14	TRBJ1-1	TGTGCCGGCAGCCCTAGGACAGGGGCCGGGAACACTGAAGCTTTCTTT	CAGSPRTGAGNTEAFF
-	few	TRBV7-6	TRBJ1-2	TGTGCCAGCAGCTTAGCTGGGTTAGGCACCTATGGCTACACCTTC	CASSLAGLGTYGYTF
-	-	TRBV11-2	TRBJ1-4	TGTGCCAGCAGCTTAGAAGGCTACGGGGATACTAATGAAAAACTGTTTTTT	CASSLEGYGDTNEKLFF